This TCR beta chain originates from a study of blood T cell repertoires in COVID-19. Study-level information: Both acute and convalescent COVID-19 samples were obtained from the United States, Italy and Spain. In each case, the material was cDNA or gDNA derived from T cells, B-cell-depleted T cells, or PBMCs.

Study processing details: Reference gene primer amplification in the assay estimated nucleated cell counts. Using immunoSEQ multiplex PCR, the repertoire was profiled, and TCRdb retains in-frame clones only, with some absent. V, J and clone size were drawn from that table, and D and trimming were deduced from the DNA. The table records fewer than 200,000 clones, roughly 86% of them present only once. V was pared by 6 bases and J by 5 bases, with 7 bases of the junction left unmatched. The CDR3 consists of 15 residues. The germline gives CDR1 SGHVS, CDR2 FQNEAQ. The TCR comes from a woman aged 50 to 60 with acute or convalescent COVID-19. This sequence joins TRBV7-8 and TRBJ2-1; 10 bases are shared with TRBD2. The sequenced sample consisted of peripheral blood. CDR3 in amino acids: CASRPRTSGNNEQFF. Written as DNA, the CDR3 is TGTGCCAGCAGGCCGCGGACTAGCGGAAACAATGAGCAGTTCTTC.